This T cell receptor beta chain was sequenced for a study of blood T cell repertoires in COVID-19. Study details: There were acute and convalescent COVID-19 samples, and they came from the United States, Italy and Spain. Sources were T cells, B-cell-depleted T cells, or PBMCs; the material itself was cDNA or gDNA.

Germline V CDR1 and CDR2: LGHDT, YNNKEL (reference sequence). The CDR3 runs to 16 residues. J lost 8 bases, V lost 5 bases, and 8 bases had no gene match. Original processing methods: Scientists estimated how many nucleated cells there were by amplifying reference gene primers. The data were produced by immunoSEQ multiplex PCR, yet TCRdb's version contains in-frame clones alone and is incomplete. D and trimming come from the DNA, and the V and J calls and clone size come from that table. Of about 200,000 clones listed, 80% to 95% are singletons. This sequence originates from a man between 60 and 70 years old with COVID-19, enrolled during active disease. The sample was peripheral blood. The chain combines TRBV3-1 (or the pseudogene TRBV3-2) with TRBJ2-3; TRBD2 matches 15 bases. The CDR3 nucleotides are TGTGCCAGCAGCTCCTGGACTAGCGGGGGGGTCAGTACGCAGTATTTT. As protein: CASSSWTSGGVSTQYF.